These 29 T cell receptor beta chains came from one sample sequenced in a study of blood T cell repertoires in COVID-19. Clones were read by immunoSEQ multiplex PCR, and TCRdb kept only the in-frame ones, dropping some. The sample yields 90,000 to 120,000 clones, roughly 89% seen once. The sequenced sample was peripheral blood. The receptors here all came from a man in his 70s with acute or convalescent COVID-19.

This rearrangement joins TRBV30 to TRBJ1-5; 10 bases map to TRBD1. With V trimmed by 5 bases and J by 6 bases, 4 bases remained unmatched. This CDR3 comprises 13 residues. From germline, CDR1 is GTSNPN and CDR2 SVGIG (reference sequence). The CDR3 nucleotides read TGTGCCTGGCCGGGACAGGGGTGTCAGCCCCAGCATTTT. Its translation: CAWPGQGCQPQHF. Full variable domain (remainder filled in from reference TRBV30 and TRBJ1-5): SQTIHQWPATLVQPVGSPLSLECTVEGTSNPNLYWYRQAAGRGLQLLFYSVGIGQISSEVPQNLSASRPQDRQFILSSKKLLLSDSGFYLCAWPGQGCQPQHFGDGTRLSIL.

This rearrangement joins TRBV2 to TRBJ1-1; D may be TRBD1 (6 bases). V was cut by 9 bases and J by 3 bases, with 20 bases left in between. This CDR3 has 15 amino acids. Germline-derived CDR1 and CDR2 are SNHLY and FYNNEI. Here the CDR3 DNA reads TGTGCCAGGTCAGGGGCCGCAGGATCGGACACTGAAGCTTTCTTT. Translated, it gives CARSGAAGSDTEAFF.

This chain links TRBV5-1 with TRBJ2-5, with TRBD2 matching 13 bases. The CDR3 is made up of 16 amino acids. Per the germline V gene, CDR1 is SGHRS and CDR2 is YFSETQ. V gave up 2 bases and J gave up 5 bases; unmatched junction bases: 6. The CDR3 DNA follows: TGCGCCAGCAGCTTCCGGACTAGCGGGGGAGGGGAGACCCAGTACTTC. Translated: CASSFRTSGGGETQYF.

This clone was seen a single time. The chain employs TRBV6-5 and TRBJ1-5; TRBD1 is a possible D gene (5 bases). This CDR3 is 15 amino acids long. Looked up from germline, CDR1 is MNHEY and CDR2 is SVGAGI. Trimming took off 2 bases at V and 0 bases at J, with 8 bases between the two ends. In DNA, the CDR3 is TGTGCCAGCAGTTACCAGGGATATAGCAATCAGCCCCAGCATTTT. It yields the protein CASSYQGYSNQPQHF.

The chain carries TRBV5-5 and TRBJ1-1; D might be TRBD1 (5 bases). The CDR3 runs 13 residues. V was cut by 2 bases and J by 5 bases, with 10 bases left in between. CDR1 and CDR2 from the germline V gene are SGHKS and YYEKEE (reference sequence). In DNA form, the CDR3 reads TGTGCCAGCAGCTTCGGGGGTGCAACTGAAGCTTTCTTT. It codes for CASSFGGATEAFF.

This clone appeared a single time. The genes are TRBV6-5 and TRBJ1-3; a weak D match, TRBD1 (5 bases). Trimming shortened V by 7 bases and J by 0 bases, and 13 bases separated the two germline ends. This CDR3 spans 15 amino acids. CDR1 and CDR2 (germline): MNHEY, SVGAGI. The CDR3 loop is CASKYDGGSGNTIYF. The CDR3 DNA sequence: TGTGCCAGCAAGTACGACGGGGGCTCTGGAAACACCATATATTTT.

For the CDR3, the DNA is TGTGCCAGTAGTATCGACAATGAGCAGTTCTTC. Translation: CASSIDNEQFF. The chain combines TRBV19 with TRBJ2-1, with no clear D. Germline loops: CDR1 LNHDA, CDR2 SQIVND (reference sequence). The CDR3 is 11 residues long. V lost 3 bases to trimming and J lost 5 bases, with 2 bases between them. The full variable domain, with the rest looked up from reference TRBV19 and TRBJ2-1, is DGGITQSPKYLFRKEGQNVTLSCEQNLNHDAMYWYRQDPGQGLRLIYYSQIVNDFQKGDIAEGYSVSREKKESFPLTVTSAQKNPTAFYLCASSIDNEQFFGPGTRLTVL.

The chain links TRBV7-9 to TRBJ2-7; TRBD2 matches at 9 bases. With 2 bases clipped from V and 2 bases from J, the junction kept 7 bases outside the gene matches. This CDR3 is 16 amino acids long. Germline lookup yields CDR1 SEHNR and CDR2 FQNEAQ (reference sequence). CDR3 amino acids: CASSLFPSGDPYEQYF. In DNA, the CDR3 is TGTGCCAGCAGCTTATTCCCTAGCGGGGATCCCTACGAGCAGTACTTC.

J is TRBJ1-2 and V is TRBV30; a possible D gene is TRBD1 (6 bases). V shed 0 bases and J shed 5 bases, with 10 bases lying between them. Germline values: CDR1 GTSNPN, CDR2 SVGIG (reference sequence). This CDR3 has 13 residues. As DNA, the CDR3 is TGTGCCTGGAGTGTACAGGGTTTGTATGGCTACACCTTC. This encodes CAWSVQGLYGYTF.

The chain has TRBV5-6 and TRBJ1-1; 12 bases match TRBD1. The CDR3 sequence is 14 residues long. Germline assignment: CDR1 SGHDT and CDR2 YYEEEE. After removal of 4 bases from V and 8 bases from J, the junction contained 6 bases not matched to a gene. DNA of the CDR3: TGTGCCAGCAGCGACCCGGGACAGGGGGCGGAAGCTTTCTTT. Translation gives CASSDPGQGAEAFF.

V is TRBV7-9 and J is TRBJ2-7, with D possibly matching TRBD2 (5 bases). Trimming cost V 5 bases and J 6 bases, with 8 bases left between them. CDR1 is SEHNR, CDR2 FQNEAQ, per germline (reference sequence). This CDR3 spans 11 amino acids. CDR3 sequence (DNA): TGTGCCAGCAGCCCCGAGGGCGAGCAGTACTTC. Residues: CASSPEGEQYF. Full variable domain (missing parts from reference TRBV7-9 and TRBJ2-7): DTGVSQNPRHKITKRGQNVTFRCDPISEHNRLYWYRQTLGQGPEFLTYFQNEAQLEKSRLLSDRFSAERPKGSFSTLEIQRTEQGDSAMYLCASSPEGEQYFGPGTRLTVT.

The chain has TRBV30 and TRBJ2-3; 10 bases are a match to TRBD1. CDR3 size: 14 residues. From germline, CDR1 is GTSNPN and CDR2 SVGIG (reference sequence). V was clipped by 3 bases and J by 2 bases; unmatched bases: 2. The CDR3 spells CAWSRQGATDTQYF. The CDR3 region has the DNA TGTGCCTGGAGCCGACAGGGGGCCACAGATACGCAGTATTTT.

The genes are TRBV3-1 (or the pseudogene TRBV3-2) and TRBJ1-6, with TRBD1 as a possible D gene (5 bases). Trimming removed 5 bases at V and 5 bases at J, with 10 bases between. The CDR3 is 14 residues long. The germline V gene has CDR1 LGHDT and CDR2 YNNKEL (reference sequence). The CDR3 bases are TGTGCCAGCAGCGGGGGAGGACATAATTCACCCCTCCACTTT. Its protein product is CASSGGGHNSPLHF.

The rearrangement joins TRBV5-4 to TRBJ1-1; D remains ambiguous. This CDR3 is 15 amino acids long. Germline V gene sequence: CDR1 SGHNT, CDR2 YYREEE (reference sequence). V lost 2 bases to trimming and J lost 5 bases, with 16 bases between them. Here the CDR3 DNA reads TGTGCCAGCAGCTTAAGAGGGCTGGGCCAGACTGAAGCTTTCTTT. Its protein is CASSLRGLGQTEAFF.

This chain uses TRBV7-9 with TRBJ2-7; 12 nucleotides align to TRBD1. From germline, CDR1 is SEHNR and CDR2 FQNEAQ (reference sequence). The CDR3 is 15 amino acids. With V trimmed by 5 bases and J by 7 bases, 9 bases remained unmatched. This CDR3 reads CASSPKGQGAGEQYF. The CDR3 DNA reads TGTGCCAGCAGCCCCAAGGGACAGGGGGCTGGAGAGCAGTACTTC.

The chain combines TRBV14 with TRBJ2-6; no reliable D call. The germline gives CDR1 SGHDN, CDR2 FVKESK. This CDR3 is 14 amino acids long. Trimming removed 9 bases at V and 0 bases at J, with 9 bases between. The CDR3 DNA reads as TGTGCCAGTACAAAGAACTCTGGGGCCAACGTCCTGACTTTC. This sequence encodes CASTKNSGANVLTF.

Here the CDR3 DNA reads TGTGCCAGTGCTCACCGGGACTTAGCTTACAATGAGCAGTTCTTC. It encodes CASAHRDLAYNEQFF. The chain is built from TRBV19 and TRBJ2-1; the D gene is possibly TRBD2 (6 bases). V was shortened by 8 bases and J by 4 bases, with 18 bases between the two germline ends. This CDR3 comprises 15 residues. CDR1 is LNHDA and CDR2 is SQIVND in the germline V gene (reference sequence).

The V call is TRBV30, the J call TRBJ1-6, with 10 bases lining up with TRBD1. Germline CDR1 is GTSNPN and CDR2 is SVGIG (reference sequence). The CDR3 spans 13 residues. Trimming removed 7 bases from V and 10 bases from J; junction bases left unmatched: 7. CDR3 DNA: TGTGCCTCTGACAGGGGGCGCTTCTCACCCCTCCACTTT. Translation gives CASDRGRFSPLHF.

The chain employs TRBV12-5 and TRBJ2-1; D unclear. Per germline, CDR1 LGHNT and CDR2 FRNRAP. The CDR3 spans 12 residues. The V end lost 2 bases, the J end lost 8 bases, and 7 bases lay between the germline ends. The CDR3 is CASGLTRDEQFF. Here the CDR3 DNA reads TGTGCTAGTGGTTTGACCCGGGATGAGCAGTTCTTC.

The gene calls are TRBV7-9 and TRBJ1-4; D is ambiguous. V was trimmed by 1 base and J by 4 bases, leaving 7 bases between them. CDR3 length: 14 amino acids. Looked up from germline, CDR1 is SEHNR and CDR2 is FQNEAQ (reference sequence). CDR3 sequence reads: CASSLDRGNEKLFF. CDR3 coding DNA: TGTGCCAGCAGCTTAGATCGGGGTAATGAAAAACTGTTTTTT.

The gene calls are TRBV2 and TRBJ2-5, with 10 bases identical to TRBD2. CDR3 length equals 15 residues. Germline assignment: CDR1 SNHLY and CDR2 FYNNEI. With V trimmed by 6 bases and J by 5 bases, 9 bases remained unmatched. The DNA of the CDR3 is TGTGCCAGCAGAAAATTAGCGGGGGGCCGGGAGACCCAGTACTTC. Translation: CASRKLAGGRETQYF.

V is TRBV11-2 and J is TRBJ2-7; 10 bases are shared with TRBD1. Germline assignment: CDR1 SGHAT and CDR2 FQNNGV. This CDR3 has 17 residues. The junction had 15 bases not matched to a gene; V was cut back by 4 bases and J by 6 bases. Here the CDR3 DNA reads TGTGCCAGCAGCTCGGGCGACAGGGGGCGGTGGCTCGTCGAGCAGTACTTC. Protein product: CASSSGDRGRWLVEQYF.

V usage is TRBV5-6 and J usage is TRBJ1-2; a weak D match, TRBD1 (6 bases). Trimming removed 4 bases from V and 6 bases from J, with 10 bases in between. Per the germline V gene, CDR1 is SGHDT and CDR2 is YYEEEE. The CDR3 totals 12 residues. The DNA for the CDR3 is TGTGCCAGCAGCGGGGGCTCGGATGGCTACACCTTC. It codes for CASSGGSDGYTF.

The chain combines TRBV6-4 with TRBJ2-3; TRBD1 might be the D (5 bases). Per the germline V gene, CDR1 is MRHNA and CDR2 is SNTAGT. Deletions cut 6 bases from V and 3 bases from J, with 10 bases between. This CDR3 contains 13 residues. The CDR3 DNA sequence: TGTGCCAGCAGACAAAGGGGTACAGATACGCAGTATTTT. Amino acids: CASRQRGTDTQYF.

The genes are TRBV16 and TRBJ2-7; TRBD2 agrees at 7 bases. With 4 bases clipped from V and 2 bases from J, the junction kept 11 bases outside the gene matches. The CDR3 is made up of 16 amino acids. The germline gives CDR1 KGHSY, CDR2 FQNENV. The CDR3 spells CASSRSGRAGTYEQYF. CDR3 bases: TGTGCCAGCAGCCGGTCGGGGAGGGCCGGCACCTACGAGCAGTACTTC.

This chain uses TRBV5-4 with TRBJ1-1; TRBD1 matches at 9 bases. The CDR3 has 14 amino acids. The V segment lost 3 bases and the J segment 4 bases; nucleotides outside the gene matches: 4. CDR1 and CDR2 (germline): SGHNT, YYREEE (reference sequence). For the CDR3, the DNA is TGTGCCAGCAGCTCCGACAGGGGGGTCACTGAAGCTTTCTTT. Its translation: CASSSDRGVTEAFF.

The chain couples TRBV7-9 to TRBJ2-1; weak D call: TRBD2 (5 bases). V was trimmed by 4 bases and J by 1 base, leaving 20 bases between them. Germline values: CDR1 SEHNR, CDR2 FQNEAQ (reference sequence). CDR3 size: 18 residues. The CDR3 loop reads CASSSPPMRVFSYNEQFF. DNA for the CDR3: TGTGCCAGCAGCTCACCGCCAATGCGGGTCTTTTCCTACAATGAGCAGTTCTTC. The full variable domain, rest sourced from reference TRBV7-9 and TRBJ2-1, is DTGVSQNPRHKITKRGQNVTFRCDPISEHNRLYWYRQTLGQGPEFLTYFQNEAQLEKSRLLSDRFSAERPKGSFSTLEIQRTEQGDSAMYLCASSSPPMRVFSYNEQFFGPGTRLTVL.

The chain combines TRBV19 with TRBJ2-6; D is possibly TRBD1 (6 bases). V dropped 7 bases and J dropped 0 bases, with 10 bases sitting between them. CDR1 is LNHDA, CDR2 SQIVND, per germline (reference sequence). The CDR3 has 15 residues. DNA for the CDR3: TGTGCCAGTAAACAGGGTCCCTCTGGGGCCAACGTCCTGACTTTC. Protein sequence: CASKQGPSGANVLTF. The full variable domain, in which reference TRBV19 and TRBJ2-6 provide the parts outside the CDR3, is DGGITQSPKYLFRKEGQNVTLSCEQNLNHDAMYWYRQDPGQGLRLIYYSQIVNDFQKGDIAEGYSVSREKKESFPLTVTSAQKNPTAFYLCASKQGPSGANVLTFGAGSRLTVL.

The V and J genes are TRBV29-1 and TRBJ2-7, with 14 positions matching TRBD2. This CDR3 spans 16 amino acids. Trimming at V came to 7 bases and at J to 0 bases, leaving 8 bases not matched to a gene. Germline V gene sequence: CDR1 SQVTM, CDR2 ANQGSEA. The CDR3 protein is CSASGLAGARSYEQYF. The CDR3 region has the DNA TGCAGCGCTTCGGGACTAGCGGGAGCCCGCTCCTACGAGCAGTACTTC.